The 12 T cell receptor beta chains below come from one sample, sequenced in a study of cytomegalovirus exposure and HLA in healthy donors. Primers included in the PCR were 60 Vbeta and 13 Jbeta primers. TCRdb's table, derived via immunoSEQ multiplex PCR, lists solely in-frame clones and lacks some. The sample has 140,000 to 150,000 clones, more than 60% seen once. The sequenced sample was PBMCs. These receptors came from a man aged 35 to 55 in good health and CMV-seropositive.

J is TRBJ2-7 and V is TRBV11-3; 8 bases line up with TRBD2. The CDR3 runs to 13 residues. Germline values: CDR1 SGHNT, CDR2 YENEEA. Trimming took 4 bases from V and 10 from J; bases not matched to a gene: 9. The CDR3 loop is CASSYTTSAEQYF. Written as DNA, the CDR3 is TGTGCCAGCAGCTATACGACTAGCGCGGAACAGTACTTC.

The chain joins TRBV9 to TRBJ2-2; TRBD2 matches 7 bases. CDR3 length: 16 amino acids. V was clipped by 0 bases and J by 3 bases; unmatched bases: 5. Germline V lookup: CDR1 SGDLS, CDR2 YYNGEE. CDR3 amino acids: CASSVDGGGHTGELFF. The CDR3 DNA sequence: TGTGCCAGCAGCGTAGATGGCGGGGGACACACCGGGGAGCTGTTTTTT.

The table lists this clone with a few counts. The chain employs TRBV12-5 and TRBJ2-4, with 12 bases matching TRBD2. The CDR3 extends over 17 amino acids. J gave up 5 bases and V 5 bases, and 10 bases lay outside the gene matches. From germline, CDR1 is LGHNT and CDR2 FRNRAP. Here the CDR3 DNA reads TGTGCTAGTGGTCTGACTAGCGGGAGTGGTTTTCAAAACATTCAGTACTTC. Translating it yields CASGLTSGSGFQNIQYF.

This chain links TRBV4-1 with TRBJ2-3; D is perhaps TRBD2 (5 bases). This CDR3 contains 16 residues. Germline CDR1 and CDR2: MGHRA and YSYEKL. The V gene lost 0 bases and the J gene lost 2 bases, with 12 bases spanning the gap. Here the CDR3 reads CASSQDREYPTDTQYF. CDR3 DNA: TGCGCCAGCAGCCAAGACCGGGAATACCCCACAGATACGCAGTATTTT.

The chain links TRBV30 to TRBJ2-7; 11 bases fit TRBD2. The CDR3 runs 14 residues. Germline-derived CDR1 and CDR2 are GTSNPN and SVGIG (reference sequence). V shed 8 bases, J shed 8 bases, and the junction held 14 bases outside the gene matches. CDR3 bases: TGTGCCACTGATTCAGGGACTAGCGGAGTTCAGCAGTACTTC. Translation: CATDSGTSGVQQYF. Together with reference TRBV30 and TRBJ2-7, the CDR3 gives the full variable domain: SQTIHQWPATLVQPVGSPLSLECTVEGTSNPNLYWYRQAAGRGLQLLFYSVGIGQISSEVPQNLSASRPQDRQFILSSKKLLLSDSGFYLCATDSGTSGVQQYFGPGTRLTVT.

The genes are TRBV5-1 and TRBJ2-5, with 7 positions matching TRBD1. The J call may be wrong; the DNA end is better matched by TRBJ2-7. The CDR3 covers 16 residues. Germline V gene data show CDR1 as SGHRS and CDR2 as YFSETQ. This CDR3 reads CASSLAEGAFSYEQYF. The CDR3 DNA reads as TGCGCCAGCAGCTTGGCCGAGGGGGCTTTCTCCTACGAGCAGTACTTC.

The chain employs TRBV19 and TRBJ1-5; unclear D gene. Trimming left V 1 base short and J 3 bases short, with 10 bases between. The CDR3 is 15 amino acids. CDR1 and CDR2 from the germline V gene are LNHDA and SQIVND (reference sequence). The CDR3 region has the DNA TGTGCCAGTAGTATAGGGGCCTCGCTCAATCAGCCCCAGCATTTT. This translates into CASSIGASLNQPQHF.

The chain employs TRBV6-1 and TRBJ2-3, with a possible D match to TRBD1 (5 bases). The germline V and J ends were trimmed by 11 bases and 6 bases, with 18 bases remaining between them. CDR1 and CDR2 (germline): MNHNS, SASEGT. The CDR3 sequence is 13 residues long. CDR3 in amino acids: CAGNRYPGDTQYF. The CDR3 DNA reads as TGTGCCGGCAACAGGTACCCCGGGGATACGCAGTATTTT.

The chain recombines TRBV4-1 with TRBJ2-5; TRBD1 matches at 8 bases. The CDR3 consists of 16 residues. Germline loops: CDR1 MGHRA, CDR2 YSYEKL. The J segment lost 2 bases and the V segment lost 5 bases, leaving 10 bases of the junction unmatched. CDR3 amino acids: CASSWSDRGRQETQYF. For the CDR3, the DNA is TGCGCCAGCAGCTGGTCCGACAGGGGTAGACAAGAGACCCAGTACTTC.

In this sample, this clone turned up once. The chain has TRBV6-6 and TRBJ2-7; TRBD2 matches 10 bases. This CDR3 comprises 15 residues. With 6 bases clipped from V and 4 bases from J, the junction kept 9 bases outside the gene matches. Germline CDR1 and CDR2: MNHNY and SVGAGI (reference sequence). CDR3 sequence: CASRPALAGVYEQYF. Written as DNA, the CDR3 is TGTGCCAGCAGACCTGCTCTAGCGGGAGTTTACGAGCAGTACTTC.

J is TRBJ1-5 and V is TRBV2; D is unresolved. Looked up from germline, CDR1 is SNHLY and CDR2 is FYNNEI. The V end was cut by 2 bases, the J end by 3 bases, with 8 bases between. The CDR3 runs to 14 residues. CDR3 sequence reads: CASSEMGVNQPQHF. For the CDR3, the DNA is TGTGCCAGCAGTGAAATGGGAGTCAATCAGCCCCAGCATTTT.

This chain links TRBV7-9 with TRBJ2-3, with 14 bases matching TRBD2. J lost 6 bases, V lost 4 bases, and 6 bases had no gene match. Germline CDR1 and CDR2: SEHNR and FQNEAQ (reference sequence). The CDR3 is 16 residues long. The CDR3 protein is CASSSGLAGASDTQYF. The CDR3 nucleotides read TGTGCCAGCAGCTCGGGACTAGCGGGAGCATCCGATACGCAGTATTTT. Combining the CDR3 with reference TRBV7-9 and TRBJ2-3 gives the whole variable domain DTGVSQNPRHKITKRGQNVTFRCDPISEHNRLYWYRQTLGQGPEFLTYFQNEAQLEKSRLLSDRFSAERPKGSFSTLEIQRTEQGDSAMYLCASSSGLAGASDTQYFGPGTRLTVL.